Listed below are T cell receptor beta chains from one sample, sequenced in a study of response to subunit inactivated influenza vaccine. MiXCR, applied by TCRdb to the RT-PCR reads, yields one record per CDR3 protein. The table has about 480,000 distinct CDR3 sequences, 10% to 15% seen once. The starting material was PBMCs from blood, obtained 45 days after vaccination. The source of these receptors is a man aged 50-59 years who received an inactivated influenza vaccine. Both conserved end residues are part of each CDR3. The D gene is left open where the match is weak. Only part of the rows carry a size: once, few, many, or a class if the clone is expanded.

D | J | V | size | CDR3 | DNA
TRBD2 | TRBJ2-1 | TRBV5-1 | NA | CASSSSRLAGVIRHYNEQFF | TGCGCCAGCAGCTCCAGCAGACTAGCGGGAGTAATACGGCACTACAATGAGCAGTTCTTC
NA | TRBJ2-7 | TRBV20-1 | many | CSARGEGRSYEQYF | TGCAGTGCCAGGGGCGAGGGCAGATCCTACGAGCAGTACTTC
NA | TRBJ2-1 | TRBV9 | few | CASGFMVDEQFF | TGTGCCAGTGGGTTCATGGTCGATGAGCAGTTCTTC
NA | TRBJ1-1 | TRBV2 | few | CASSRRPDNTEAFF | TGTGCCAGCAGCCGTAGGCCAGATAACACTGAAGCTTTCTTT
NA | TRBJ1-6 | TRBV6-6 | many | CASSPRDNSPLHF | TGTGCCAGCAGTCCCCGTGATAATTCACCCCTCCACTTT
TRBD1 | TRBJ2-1 | TRBV20-1 | few | CSARSVQGREQFF | TGCAGTGCTAGGAGTGTACAGGGGCGGGAGCAGTTCTTC
TRBD1 | TRBJ2-6 | TRBV6-1 | NA | CASRPGGANVLTF | TGTGCCAGCAGACCAGGGGGCGCCAACGTCCTGACTTTC
NA | TRBJ2-5 | TRBV20-1 | few | CSARGEGTVETQYF | TGCAGTGCCAGGGGGGAAGGAACTGTTGAGACCCAGTACTTC
TRBD2 | TRBJ2-3 | TRBV5-6 | few | CASSFSGRSDTQYF | TGTGCCAGCAGCTTTAGCGGGAGGTCCGATACGCAGTATTTT
NA | TRBJ2-1 | TRBV7-8 | NA | CASSNPQAEDEQFF | TGTGCCAGCAGCAACCCTCAGGCCGAGGATGAGCAGTTCTTC
NA | TRBJ1-5 | TRBV6-1 | few | CASSDLGRGQPQHF | TGTGCCAGCAGTGATCTAGGAAGGGGCCAGCCCCAGCATTTT
TRBD2 | TRBJ2-1 | TRBV12-3/TRBV12-4 | few | CASSLSPAGGLLSSYNEQFF | TGTGCCAGCAGTTTAAGTCCCGCGGGGGGGTTACTAAGCTCCTACAATGAGCAGTTCTTC
NA | TRBJ2-5 | TRBV5-5 | few | CASTWDSQETQYF | TGTGCCAGCACTTGGGACTCACAAGAGACCCAGTACTTC
TRBD1 | TRBJ2-5 | TRBV14 | NA | CASQFQGAGTQYF | TGTGCCAGCCAATTTCAGGGGGCCGGGACCCAGTACTTC
TRBD2 | TRBJ2-1 | TRBV20-1 | few | CSAGRTSGSSYNEQFF | TGCAGTGCTGGTCGGACTAGCGGAAGCTCCTACAATGAGCAGTTCTTC
NA | TRBJ1-6 | TRBV5-1 | NA | CASRTGGSSPLHF | TGCGCCAGCAGGACAGGTGGTAGCTCACCCCTCCACTTT
TRBD1 | TRBJ2-2 | TRBV12-3/TRBV12-4 | NA | CASSFEGAIGELFF | TGTGCCAGCAGTTTTGAGGGGGCTATCGGGGAGCTGTTTTTT
TRBD1 | TRBJ2-5 | TRBV11-1 | NA | CASSSSTGQETQYF | TGTGCCAGCAGCTCTTCGACAGGGCAGGAGACCCAGTACTTC
TRBD2 | TRBJ2-3 | TRBV7-6 | NA | CASSARTSRSTDTQYF | TGTGCCAGCAGCGCCCGGACTAGCCGAAGCACAGATACGCAGTATTTT
TRBD1 | TRBJ1-1 | TRBV20-1 | NA | CSPFQGATEAFF | TGCAGTCCCTTCCAGGGGGCTACTGAAGCTTTCTTT
NA | TRBJ2-2 | TRBV5-1 | few | CASSATGFNTGELFF | TGCGCCAGCAGCGCTACAGGGTTTAACACCGGGGAGCTGTTTTTT
NA | TRBJ1-6 | TRBV28 | NA | CASSLLAEDSPLHF | TGTGCCAGCAGTTTATTAGCAGAGGATTCACCCCTCCACTTT
TRBD2 | TRBJ2-1 | TRBV7-2 | few | CASSPPTSGVGNEQFF | TGTGCCAGCAGCCCCCCGACTAGCGGGGTGGGGAATGAGCAGTTCTTC
TRBD2 | TRBJ2-5 | TRBV20-1 | NA | CSASRLAGEETQYF | TGCAGTGCTAGTCGGCTAGCGGGGGAAGAGACCCAGTACTTC
NA | TRBJ2-4 | TRBV14 | many | CASSQDLVAIQYF | TGTGCCAGCAGCCAAGACTTGGTAGCCATTCAGTACTTC
TRBD1 | TRBJ2-5 | TRBV20-1 | few | CSARDGDRVGETQYF | TGCAGTGCTAGAGACGGCGACAGGGTCGGAGAGACCCAGTACTTC
TRBD2 | TRBJ2-7 | TRBV7-2 | NA | CASSLDGREGYEQYF | TGTGCCAGCAGCTTAGACGGGCGGGAGGGCTACGAGCAGTACTTC
NA | TRBJ2-3 | TRBV5-6 | NA | CASSLLYNYRGETDTQYF | TGTGCCAGCAGTTTACTATATAACTATCGCGGGGAAACAGATACGCAGTATTTT
NA | TRBJ2-3 | TRBV4-1 | NA | CASSQDPDPQYF | TGCGCCAGCAGCCAAGATCCCGATCCGCAGTATTTT
NA | TRBJ2-7 | TRBV20-1 | few | CSARDAARGPYEQYF | TGCAGTGCTAGAGATGCGGCGCGGGGCCCCTACGAGCAGTACTTC
NA | TRBJ2-1 | TRBV7-9 | many | CASSLAVSYNEQFF | TGTGCCAGCAGCTTGGCGGTGTCCTACAATGAGCAGTTCTTC
NA | TRBJ1-4 | TRBV12-3/TRBV12-4 | NA | CASSFGQQGGNEKLFF | TGTGCCAGCAGTTTCGGGCAACAGGGAGGCAATGAAAAACTGTTTTTT
NA | TRBJ1-5 | TRBV15 | NA | CATSRRDRGAEQPQHF | TGTGCCACCAGCAGAAGGGACCGAGGAGCAGAGCAGCCCCAGCATTTT
NA | TRBJ2-7 | TRBV24-1 | few | CATSDLKTGEEETYEQYF | TGTGCCACCAGTGATTTGAAAACAGGAGAGGAGGAAACCTACGAGCAGTACTTC
TRBD1 | TRBJ1-2 | TRBV10-3 | few | CAISAGGQENYGYTF | TGTGCCATCAGTGCGGGGGGACAGGAGAACTATGGCTACACCTTC
TRBD2 | TRBJ2-7 | TRBV11-1 | few | CASSDGTSGGGRWYEQYF | TGTGCCAGCAGCGACGGGACTAGCGGGGGCGGGAGGTGGTACGAGCAGTACTTC
TRBD2 | TRBJ2-1 | TRBV5-6 | few | CASSFSTGGFINEQFF | TGTGCCAGCAGCTTCTCTACGGGAGGGTTTATCAATGAGCAGTTCTTC
NA | TRBJ1-1 | TRBV7-9 | many | CASSEEGITEAFF | TGTGCCAGCAGCGAGGAAGGAATTACTGAAGCTTTCTTT
NA | TRBJ2-1 | TRBV6-2/TRBV6-3 | NA | CASSYGGPNSYNEQFF | TGTGCCAGCAGTTACGGGGGACCAAACTCCTACAATGAGCAGTTCTTC
TRBD1 | TRBJ1-4 | TRBV5-1 | few | CASSSGQGGDEKLFF | TGCGCCAGCAGCTCAGGACAGGGAGGGGATGAAAAACTGTTTTTT
NA | TRBJ2-7 | TRBV5-1 | NA | CASSSSHYEQYF | TGCGCCAGCAGTTCCTCACACTACGAGCAGTACTTC